This entry is about one T cell receptor beta chain. The clone's antigen remains unknown. Base qualities are not at hand, and no much larger clone is one base apart. From a lookup of the germline V gene, CDR1 and CDR2 are MNHEY and SVGEGT. V is pared back by 0 bases and J by 3 bases, with 11 bases lying between the germline termini. The CDR3 measures 15 amino acids from cysteine to phenylalanine. The entry retains the CDR3 DNA only, 45 bases that are in frame from base 1. TCRbeta CDR3 regions were amplified from genomic DNA using the immunoSEQ Assay, a bias-controlled multiplex PCR. The study's processing was this. Nucleated cell counts per sample were estimated from amplification of reference gene primers within the assay. To quantify the absolute abundance of each unique TCRbeta CDR3 rearrangement, sequence reads were collapsed and filtered. For each sample, productive Simpson clonality was calculated as the square root of Simpson's diversity index across productive rearrangements. Here the immuneACCESS table is served through TCRdb, limited to in-frame sequences with V and J called. Missing clones are a known gap in these copies; in checked studies unresolved V genes cover under half, and the rest lacks a known reason. For V, J and clone size, that table is used; D and trimming come from the DNA. In all, the sample holds 200,000 to 250,000 clones, and roughly four fifths of those were seen once. Together, the top ten hold approximately 1.4% of the sample.

This sample is drawn from a study of blood T cell repertoires in COVID-19 (dated by TCRdb to the early 2020s). At the level of the whole study: Samples from collaborators originated in the United States, Italy and Spain and spanned both the acute and convalescent phases of COVID-19. A de-identified subject ID, COVID-19 status, age in years and sex were almost always included in the sample metadata. Deeply sampled blood TCRbeta repertoires from subjects exposed to, actively infected with, or recovered from COVID-19 were included in the dataset. The repertoires were released in a freely available public database meant as a resource for research on the immune response to SARS-CoV-2. Samples were obtained from the ongoing ImmuneRACE study (first 160 participants) and from approximately 1,200 subjects provided by 6 global collaborators. The material from the prospective study consisted of cDNA or gDNA derived from T cells, B-cell-depleted T cells, or PBMCs. HLA class I and class II types, where available, came from metadata supplied by the sample provider rather than from assay-based typing. Here is what the overall study found, with its caveats: The amount of clinical and demographic metadata varied by source and participant and was provided uncurated.

In the prospective study, participants were about 18 to 100 years old, resided in 25 or so geographic areas of the United States, and were enrolled through a virtual design. To assign participants to cohorts, the prospective study relied on clinical history that participants themselves reported in a screening survey and a study questionnaire. Mobile phlebotomists in the prospective study collected whole blood, serum and a nasopharyngeal or oropharyngeal swab from every participant. Prospective study participants could optionally give additional blood draws and questionnaires over an approximately two-month period. Prospective study blood samples were shipped either frozen or at room temperature before DNA extraction.

The origin of this receptor is a woman aged 40 to 55 with acute COVID-19. Here the chain combines TRBV6-2 or TRBV6-3 and TRBJ1-2; TRBD1 is perhaps the D gene, given 6 matching bases. Sequencing was performed on PBMCs or T cells enriched from blood (not recorded which). The nucleotides read TGTGCCAGCAGTTACTCGAAAGGGGGTTACTATGGCTACACCTTC. Its coded protein is CASSYSKGGYYGYTF.